These 22 T cell receptor beta chains originate from one sample sequenced in a study of response to subunit inactivated influenza vaccine (dated 2018 in TCRdb). The library was generated by RT-PCR. Sequenced on an Illumina HiSeq 2500. Through fastp at Q25 and MiXCR, TCRdb rebuilt clones from the public reads, retaining in-frame beta chains. For every CDR3 protein sequence, its rows merge into one entry that carries the most common genes and DNA. Recorded for this sample are about 700,000 distinct CDR3 sequences; around 16% of them occurred a single time. Approximately 10% of the sample lies in the top ten. Sequenced here: PBMCs from blood, sampled roughly 13 days after vaccination. The source of these receptors is a man between 50 and 59 years old who received an inactivated influenza vaccine. Donor details come from another sample of the same person, matched by shared clones.

The rearrangement links TRBV4-2 to TRBJ2-3, with TRBD2 identical over 10 bases. The CDR3 is made up of 17 amino acids. Germline lookup yields CDR1 LGHNA and CDR2 YNFKEQ. J gave up 2 bases and V 3 bases, and 8 bases lay outside the gene matches. The CDR3 protein is CASSHVRTSGFTDTQYF. The CDR3 nucleotides are TGTGCCAGCAGCCATGTGCGGACTAGCGGCTTCACAGATACGCAGTATTTT.

This clonotype was detected many times. The chain combines TRBV5-1 with TRBJ2-2; 11 nucleotides line up with TRBD2. V was pared by 0 bases and J by 1 base, with 2 bases of the junction left unmatched. This CDR3 region has 17 residues. Germline lookup yields CDR1 SGHRS and CDR2 YFSETQ. DNA of the CDR3: TGCGCCAGCAGCTTGGGGACTAGCGGGCGGAACACCGGGGAGCTGTTTTTT. This sequence encodes CASSLGTSGRNTGELFF.

This clonotype was seen more than once but under ten times. The CDR3 DNA is TGCAGTGGAGGGGCTAACTATGGCTACACCTTC. It is translated as CSGGANYGYTF. The chain combines TRBV20-1 with TRBJ1-2; tentative D call: TRBD1 (5 bases). The CDR3 contains 11 residues. Trimming pared 7 bases from V and 0 bases from J, leaving 6 bases between. Germline CDR1 is DFQATT and CDR2 is SNEGSKA (reference sequence).

The rearrangement joins TRBV20-1 to TRBJ2-3, with a weak D call TRBD2 (5 bases). Trimming pared 7 bases from V and 0 bases from J, leaving 14 bases between. There are 14 residues in the CDR3. Germline lookup yields CDR1 DFQATT and CDR2 SNEGSKA (reference sequence). In nucleotides, the CDR3 is TGCAGTGGTGAGACGGGAATAAGCACAGATACGCAGTATTTT. Residues: CSGETGISTDTQYF.

V gene TRBV7-9 combines with J gene TRBJ2-1; the D is unclear. This CDR3 comprises 13 residues. CDR1 is SEHNR, CDR2 FQNEAQ, per germline (reference sequence). Trimming took 5 bases from V and 10 from J, leaving 15 bases between them. CDR3 protein: CASSNWTAPEQFF. The CDR3 DNA is TGTGCCAGCAGCAACTGGACGGCCCCCGAGCAGTTCTTC.

This clonotype has more than one count but fewer than ten. The chain links TRBV20-1 to TRBJ1-2; D is undetermined. CDR1 is DFQATT, CDR2 SNEGSKA, per germline (reference sequence). The CDR3 is 12 amino acids. Trimming pared 1 base from V and 1 base from J, leaving 4 bases between. The DNA of the CDR3 is TGCAGTGCTAGAGGCCGTAACTATGGCTACACCTTC. This sequence encodes CSARGRNYGYTF.

A few counts support this clonotype. The chain has TRBV24-1 and TRBJ2-1; 14 nucleotides agree with TRBD2. V shed 6 bases, J shed 6 bases, and the junction held 3 bases outside the gene matches. Germline V gene lookup returns CDR1 KGHDR and CDR2 SFDVKD. This CDR3 is 15 amino acids long. CDR3 loop: CATSRGLAGANEQFF. The CDR3 DNA sequence: TGTGCCACCAGTCGGGGACTAGCGGGGGCCAATGAGCAGTTCTTC.

This clonotype was counted at least ten times. The V and J genes are TRBV29-1 and TRBJ2-3, with 10 bases fitting TRBD2. This CDR3 is 14 amino acids long. Trimming at V came to 8 bases and at J to 5 bases, leaving 10 bases not matched to a gene. Per germline, CDR1 SQVTM and CDR2 ANQGSEA. The chain's CDR3 is CSLFLAGVGDTQYF. As DNA, the CDR3 is TGCAGCTTATTTCTAGCGGGAGTCGGAGATACGCAGTATTTT.

The table lists this clonotype with many counts. The genes are TRBV6-5 and TRBJ2-7, with D perhaps TRBD1 (6 bases). The CDR3 is 12 amino acids. Germline CDR1 MNHEY, CDR2 SVGAGI. Trimming cost V 5 bases and J 6 bases, with 11 bases left between them. CDR3 nucleotide sequence: TGTGCCAGCAGTCCAGGGGTTGGCGAGCAGTACTTC. Translating gives CASSPGVGEQYF.

The rearrangement links TRBV7-2 to TRBJ2-3, with no clear D. V lost 10 bases and J 5 bases, leaving 16 bases between the germline ends. The CDR3 covers 13 residues. Germline values: CDR1 SGHTA, CDR2 FQGNSA. The CDR3 reads CATGYRAEDTQYF. The DNA of the CDR3 is TGTGCCACAGGTTATCGGGCAGAAGATACGCAGTATTTT.

The V and J genes are TRBV4-1 and TRBJ1-5; D is unclear. V lost 0 bases and J 0 bases, leaving 9 bases between the germline ends. The germline V gene has CDR1 MGHRA and CDR2 YSYEKL. This CDR3 is built from 16 residues. The CDR3 region has the DNA TGCGCCAGCAGCCAAGATAGGGAGTATAGCAATCAGCCCCAGCATTTT. Its translation is CASSQDREYSNQPQHF.

The chain has TRBV15 and TRBJ2-3; 7 nucleotides match TRBD2. Per the germline V gene, CDR1 is LNHNV and CDR2 is YYDKDF (reference sequence). The CDR3 has 15 residues. V shed 5 bases, J shed 4 bases, and the junction held 9 bases outside the gene matches. CDR3 sequence (DNA): TGTGCCACCAGCCGGACTAGAGGTCTGCCAGATACGCAGTATTTT. It is translated as CATSRTRGLPDTQYF.

This clonotype was recorded a few times. This sequence joins TRBV3-1 and TRBJ1-3; D gene uncertain. This CDR3 contains 11 residues. Germline CDR1 LGHDT, CDR2 YNNKEL (reference sequence). V was pared by 5 bases and J by 11 bases, with 10 bases between. CDR3 residues: CASSVSGAIYF. CDR3 coding DNA: TGTGCCAGCAGCGTGTCTGGCGCCATATATTTT. Together with reference TRBV3-1 and TRBJ1-3, the CDR3 gives the full variable domain: DTAVSQTPKYLVTQMGNDKSIKCEQNLGHDTMYWYKQDSKKFLKIMFSYNNKELIINETVPNRFSPKSPDKAHLNLHINSLELGDSAVYFCASSVSGAIYFGEGSWLTVV.

V usage is TRBV9 and J usage is TRBJ2-6, with TRBD2 matching over 8 bases. The germline V gene encodes CDR1 SGDLS and CDR2 YYNGEE. V gave up 0 bases and J gave up 0 bases; unmatched junction bases: 2. This CDR3 region has 17 residues. The CDR3 loop reads CASSVAGGSSGANVLTF. The CDR3 DNA follows: TGTGCCAGCAGCGTAGCGGGAGGGAGCTCTGGGGCCAACGTCCTGACTTTC.

The rearrangement joins TRBV4-3 to TRBJ2-7; maybe TRBD2 (6 bases). Trimming took off 1 base at V and 3 bases at J, with 10 bases between the two ends. The germline V gene encodes CDR1 LGHNA and CDR2 YSLEER. CDR3 length: 14 amino acids. CDR3 residues: CASSQGAAGYEQYF. The CDR3 DNA reads TGCGCCAGCAGCCAAGGGGCAGCGGGCTACGAGCAGTACTTC.

The chain's CDR3 is CASSVAKTGLRQYF. As DNA, the CDR3 is TGTGCCAGCAGCGTAGCCAAGACAGGGTTACGCCAGTACTTC. The chain recombines TRBV9 with TRBJ2-5; TRBD1 matches 7 bases. V gave up 0 bases and J gave up 10 bases; unmatched junction bases: 9. The length of the CDR3 is 14 residues. Germline values: CDR1 SGDLS, CDR2 YYNGEE.

In this sample, this clonotype turned up many times. The chain couples TRBV5-1 to TRBJ2-7; D not certain. The CDR3 is 14 amino acids. Germline lookup yields CDR1 SGHRS and CDR2 YFSETQ. V lost 2 bases to trimming and J lost 5 bases, with 14 bases between them. This CDR3 reads CASSLSGPEDEQYF. The CDR3 DNA reads TGCGCCAGCAGCTTAAGTGGTCCTGAGGACGAGCAGTACTTC. Together with reference TRBV5-1 and TRBJ2-7, the CDR3 gives the full variable domain: KAGVTQTPRYLIKTRGQQVTLSCSPISGHRSVSWYQQTPGQGLQFLFEYFSETQRNKGNFPGRFSGRQFSNSRSEMNVSTLELGDSALYLCASSLSGPEDEQYFGPGTRLTVT.

This clonotype occurred a few times. CDR3 DNA: TGTGCCAGCAGCTTAGACCGGACTAGTTACAATGAGCAGTTCTTC. It is translated as CASSLDRTSYNEQFF. V is TRBV11-2 and J is TRBJ2-1; 7 nucleotides line up with TRBD2. This CDR3 has 15 residues. The germline gives CDR1 SGHAT, CDR2 FQNNGV. V shed 0 bases and J 4 bases; nucleotides not matched to a gene: 3.

The chain has TRBV7-8 and TRBJ2-3; 13 bases are shared with TRBD2. Germline V gene sequence: CDR1 SGHVS, CDR2 FQNEAQ. J lost 7 bases, V lost 5 bases, and 3 bases had no gene match. The CDR3 is 14 amino acids. The CDR3 is CASSPGTSGNTQYF. The CDR3, as DNA: TGTGCCAGCAGCCCCGGGACTAGCGGGAATACGCAGTATTTT.

V and J are TRBV4-2 and TRBJ2-3, with 9 bases identical to TRBD2. V gave up 2 bases and J gave up 4 bases; unmatched junction bases: 13. There are 18 residues in the CDR3. The germline V gene encodes CDR1 LGHNA and CDR2 YNFKEQ. In DNA, the CDR3 is TGTGCCAGCAGCCAACCCCAGAGAAAGACTAGCGGCTCAGATACGCAGTATTTT. It translates to CASSQPQRKTSGSDTQYF.

Turning to this clonotype: A junction boundary mismatches the germline segment, possibly from a read error. The chain carries TRBV15 and TRBJ1-5, with D unresolved. From germline, CDR1 is LNHNV and CDR2 YYDKDF (reference sequence). This CDR3 region has 13 residues. As DNA, the CDR3 is TGTGCCACCAGCCGAGATGATTTAGAGCCCCAGCATTTT. Protein product: CATSRDDLEPQHF. The full variable domain, completed using reference TRBV15 and TRBJ1-5, is DAMVIQNPRYQVTQFGKPVTLSCSQTLNHNVMYWYQQKSSQAPKLLFHYYDKDFNNEADTPDNFQSRRPNTSFCFLDIRSPGLGDTAMYLCATSRDDLEPQHFGDGTRLSIL.

The chain is built from TRBV5-1 and TRBJ2-7; possible D gene TRBD1, 6 bases. The V end was cut by 1 base, the J end by 0 bases, with 11 bases between. The CDR3 length is 15 residues. Germline V gene data show CDR1 as SGHRS and CDR2 as YFSETQ. The CDR3 sequence is CASSLLWDNSYEQYF. The CDR3 coding sequence is TGCGCCAGCAGCTTGTTATGGGACAACTCCTACGAGCAGTACTTC.